These 4 T cell receptor beta chains were sequenced from one sample in a study of blood T cell repertoires in COVID-19. The table came from immunoSEQ multiplex PCR; TCRdb's copy has only in-frame clones and leaves some out. This sample has about 190,000 clones, with roughly nine tenths found just once. Material for sequencing was peripheral blood. These receptors all stem from a man under 40 with acute or convalescent COVID-19.

The CDR3 DNA reads TGTGCCACCAGTGAATCGGGATTTAATGGCTACACCTTC. It encodes CATSESGFNGYTF. This chain connects TRBV24-1 to TRBJ1-2; no clear D. The CDR3 is 13 residues long. Germline loops: CDR1 KGHDR, CDR2 SFDVKD. The V and J ends lost 4 bases and 6 bases respectively, with 11 bases between them.

V and J are TRBV5-1 and TRBJ2-3, with D unclear. This CDR3 is built from 14 residues. Germline-derived CDR1 and CDR2 are SGHRS and YFSETQ. V shed 0 bases and J shed 1 base, with 6 bases lying between them. This CDR3 reads CASSLASGTDTQYF. The CDR3 bases are TGCGCCAGCAGCTTGGCGTCAGGCACAGATACGCAGTATTTT.

This sequence joins TRBV25-1 and TRBJ2-2; weak D call: TRBD2 (5 bases). The V gene lost 4 bases and the J gene lost 4 bases, with 16 bases spanning the gap. Germline assignment: CDR1 MGHDK and CDR2 SYGVNS. The CDR3 extends over 16 amino acids. CDR3 sequence: CASSGGKVLSTGELFF. DNA of the CDR3: TGTGCCAGCAGTGGAGGGAAGGTCCTTAGCACCGGGGAGCTGTTTTTT.

This rearrangement joins TRBV6-1 to TRBJ1-6, with D unclear. The germline V and J ends were trimmed by 3 bases and 9 bases, with 3 bases remaining between them. This CDR3 is 11 amino acids long. The germline V gene encodes CDR1 MNHNS and CDR2 SASEGT. The CDR3 DNA is TGTGCCAGCAGTGAGCGTTCACCCCTCCACTTT. Translating gives CASSERSPLHF.